Given below is one TCR beta chain in context. This specimen comes from a study of control samples from healthy donors and cancer patients. TCRdb keeps only in-frame clones here, not all; method: immunoSEQ multiplex PCR. The sample carries 100,000 to 120,000 clones, 80% to 90% recorded once. This receptor was obtained from a woman aged 50 to 65 in good health. The sequenced sample was blood.

DNA for the CDR3: TGTGCCAGCAGTTCAGTAACTTGGGATACGCAGTATTTT. It codes for CASSSVTWDTQYF. The V call is TRBV6-2 or TRBV6-3, the J call TRBJ2-3; D is ambiguous. The CDR3 runs to 13 residues. Trimming pared 4 bases from V and 6 bases from J, leaving 11 bases between. Germline-derived CDR1 and CDR2 are MNHEY and SVGEGT.